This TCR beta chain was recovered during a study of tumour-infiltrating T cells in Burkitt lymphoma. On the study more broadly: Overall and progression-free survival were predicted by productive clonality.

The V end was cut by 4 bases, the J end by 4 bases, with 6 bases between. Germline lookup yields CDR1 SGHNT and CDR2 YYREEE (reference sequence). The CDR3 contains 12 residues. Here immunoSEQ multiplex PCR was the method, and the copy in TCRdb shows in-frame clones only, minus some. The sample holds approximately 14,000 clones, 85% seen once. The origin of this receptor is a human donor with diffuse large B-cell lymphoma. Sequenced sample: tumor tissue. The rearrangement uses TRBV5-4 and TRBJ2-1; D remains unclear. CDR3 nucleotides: TGTGCCAGCAGCCTACGTTACAATGAGCAGTTCTTC. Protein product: CASSLRYNEQFF.